This T cell receptor beta chain is drawn from a study of OX40 agonist ivuxolimab in advanced cancers. The germline CDR1 and CDR2 sequences are SGDLS and YYNGEE. V was trimmed by 3 bases and J by 5 bases, leaving 11 bases between them. There are 14 residues in the CDR3. Measured with immunoSEQ multiplex PCR; TCRdb has only the in-frame clones, and not every one. The table has roughly 30,000 clones, approximately 86% seen once. The genes are TRBV9 and TRBJ1-4; no reliable D call. The material sequenced was CD4+ or CD8+ T cells sorted from blood, taken in a trial of the OX40 agonist ivuxolimab. The source is an adult with an advanced solid tumor such as melanoma, head and neck, liver or kidney cancer. CDR3 in amino acids: CASSALYKNEKLFF. DNA for the CDR3: TGTGCCAGCAGCGCCCTCTACAAGAATGAAAAACTGTTTTTT.